These 3 T cell receptor beta chains originate from one sample sequenced in a study of Ad26.COV2.S vaccination and SARS-CoV-2 variants. The method was immunoSEQ multiplex PCR; TCRdb's version includes in-frame clones alone and lacks a portion of them. The sample lists around 100,000 clones, around 81% occurring once. This specimen consisted of peripheral blood, obtained after recovery from COVID-19. Receptors were obtained from a human donor who had recovered from COVID-19.

The genes are TRBV12-3 or TRBV12-4 and TRBJ1-3, with D tentatively TRBD1 (5 bases). The CDR3 spans 13 residues. Trimming shortened V by 5 bases and J by 4 bases, and 9 bases separated the two germline ends. The CDR3 spells CASSDSFGNTIYF. Written as DNA, the CDR3 is TGTGCCAGCAGTGACAGTTTCGGAAACACCATATATTTT.

This chain connects TRBV28 to TRBJ2-3, with D perhaps assigned TRBD1 or TRBD2 (5 bases each). This CDR3 spans 15 amino acids. V was clipped by 0 bases and J by 5 bases, with 12 bases between them. Germline loops: CDR1 MDHEN, CDR2 SYDVKM. As DNA, the CDR3 is TGTGCCAGCAGTTTATGGGGGGTCGGGGTAGATACGCAGTATTTT. Translated: CASSLWGVGVDTQYF.

This clone has at least ten counts. The chain joins TRBV11-2 to TRBJ1-1; 7 bases align to TRBD1. Germline V gives CDR1 SGHAT, CDR2 FQNNGV. The V segment lost 5 bases and the J segment 5 bases; nucleotides outside the gene matches: 8. The CDR3 has 14 amino acids. The chain's CDR3 is CASSTRQGSTEAFF. The DNA of the CDR3 is TGTGCCAGCAGCACCAGACAGGGAAGTACTGAAGCTTTCTTT.